This note documents a single T cell receptor (beta chain) sequence. This sample was included in a study of T-cell reconstitution after alpha-beta-depleted transplantation in children. V lost 1 base and J lost 3, with 10 bases in between. Germline V gene sequence: CDR1 LNHDA, CDR2 SQIVND (reference sequence). This CDR3 contains 14 residues. TCRbeta library preparation incorporated unique molecular identifiers. TCRdb passed the PCR reads through MiXCR, listing each CDR3 protein once. This sample has just under 350,000 distinct CDR3 sequences, with roughly 16% found just once. The genes are TRBV19 and TRBJ2-7, with D maybe TRBD2 (6 bases). The source of this sequence is a male patient under 10 years old who had a stem cell transplant for acute lymphoblastic leukemia, so the T cells may come from the graft donor. This material consisted of PBMCs, mostly from graft donor cells, taken 360 days after TCRalphabeta/CD19-depleted stem cell transplant. In nucleotides, the CDR3 is TGTGCCAGTAGTATAGGGCTAGCGCGCTACGAGCAGTACTTC. Amino acid sequence: CASSIGLARYEQYF. Supplemented by reference TRBV19 and TRBJ2-7, the full variable domain reads DGGITQSPKYLFRKEGQNVTLSCEQNLNHDAMYWYRQDPGQGLRLIYYSQIVNDFQKGDIAEGYSVSREKKESFPLTVTSAQKNPTAFYLCASSIGLARYEQYFGPGTRLTVT.